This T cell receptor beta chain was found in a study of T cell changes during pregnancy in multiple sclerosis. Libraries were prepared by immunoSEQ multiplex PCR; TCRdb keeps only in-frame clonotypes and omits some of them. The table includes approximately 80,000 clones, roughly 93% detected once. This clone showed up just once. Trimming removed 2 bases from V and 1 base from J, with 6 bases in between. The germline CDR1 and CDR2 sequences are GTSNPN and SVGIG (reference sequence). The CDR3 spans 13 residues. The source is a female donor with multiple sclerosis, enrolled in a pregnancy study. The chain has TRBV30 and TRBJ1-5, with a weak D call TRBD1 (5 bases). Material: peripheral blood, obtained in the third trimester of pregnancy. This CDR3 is CAWSQGSNQPQHF. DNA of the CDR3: TGTGCCTGGAGTCAGGGAAGCAATCAGCCCCAGCATTTT. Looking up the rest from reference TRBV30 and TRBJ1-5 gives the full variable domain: SQTIHQWPATLVQPVGSPLSLECTVEGTSNPNLYWYRQAAGRGLQLLFYSVGIGQISSEVPQNLSASRPQDRQFILSSKKLLLSDSGFYLCAWSQGSNQPQHFGDGTRLSIL.